The sample holds a few counts of the clone carrying this T cell receptor (beta chain). The antigen remains unidentified. This CDR3 spans 15 amino acids. Unmatched junction bases numbered 3, after V lost 1 base and J lost 6 bases. Germline V lookup: CDR1 LGHNA, CDR2 YNFKEQ. The sample comes from a study of cytomegalovirus exposure and HLA in healthy donors. Overall study results and limits: There were some V segments, including TRBV6-2 and TRBV6-3, excluded as indistinguishable. Likely technical artifact: a cluster of highly shared sequence variants.

The PCR employed 60 Vbeta primers together with 13 Jbeta primers. Sequencing was performed with immunoSEQ multiplex PCR; in TCRdb, only in-frame clones are kept and a portion is missing. Of some 100,000 clones in the sample, under 85% were seen once. Sequenced material: PBMCs. The clonotype originates from a man in his forties in good health and CMV-seropositive. The chain links TRBV4-2 to TRBJ2-1; 10 nucleotides match TRBD1. The CDR3 sequence is CASSQGDRGGNEQFF. CDR3 nucleotides: TGTGCCAGCAGCCAAGGGGACAGGGGTGGCAATGAGCAGTTCTTC.